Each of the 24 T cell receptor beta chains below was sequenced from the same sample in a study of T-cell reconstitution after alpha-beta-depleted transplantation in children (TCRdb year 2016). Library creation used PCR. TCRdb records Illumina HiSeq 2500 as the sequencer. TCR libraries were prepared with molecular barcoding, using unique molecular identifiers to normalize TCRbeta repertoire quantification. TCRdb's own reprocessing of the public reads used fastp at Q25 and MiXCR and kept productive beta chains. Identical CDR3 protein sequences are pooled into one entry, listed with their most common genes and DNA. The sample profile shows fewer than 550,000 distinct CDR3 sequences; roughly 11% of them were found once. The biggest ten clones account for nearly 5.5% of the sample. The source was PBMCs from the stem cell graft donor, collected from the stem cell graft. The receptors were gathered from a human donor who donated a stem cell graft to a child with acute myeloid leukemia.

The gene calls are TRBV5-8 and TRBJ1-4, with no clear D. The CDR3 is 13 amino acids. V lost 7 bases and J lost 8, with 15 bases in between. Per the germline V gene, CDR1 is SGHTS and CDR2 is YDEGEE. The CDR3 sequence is CASLWGVGEKLFF. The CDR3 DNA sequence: TGTGCCAGCCTATGGGGAGTAGGGGAAAAACTGTTTTTT.

This chain's CDR3 is CASSPLISGANVLTF. The CDR3 DNA reads TGTGCCAGCAGCCCCCTGATCTCTGGGGCCAACGTCCTGACTTTC. This sequence joins TRBV3-1 and TRBJ2-6; D remains unclear. V dropped 4 bases and J dropped 0 bases, with 7 bases sitting between them. Germline V lookup: CDR1 LGHDT, CDR2 YNNKEL (reference sequence). The CDR3 runs to 15 residues.

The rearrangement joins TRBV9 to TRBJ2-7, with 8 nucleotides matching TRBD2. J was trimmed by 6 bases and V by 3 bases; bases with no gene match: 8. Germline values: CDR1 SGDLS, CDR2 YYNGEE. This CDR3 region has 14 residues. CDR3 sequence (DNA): TGTGCCAGCAGCGCCCTGACCGGGGGGGGCGAGCAGTACTTC. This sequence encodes CASSALTGGGEQYF.

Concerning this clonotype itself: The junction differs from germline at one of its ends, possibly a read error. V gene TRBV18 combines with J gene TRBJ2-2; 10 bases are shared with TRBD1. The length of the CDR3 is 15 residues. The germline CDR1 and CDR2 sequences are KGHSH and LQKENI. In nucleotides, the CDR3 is TGTGCCAGCTCGGCGGGACAGGGGAACACCCGGGAGCTGTTTTTT. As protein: CASSAGQGNTRELFF.

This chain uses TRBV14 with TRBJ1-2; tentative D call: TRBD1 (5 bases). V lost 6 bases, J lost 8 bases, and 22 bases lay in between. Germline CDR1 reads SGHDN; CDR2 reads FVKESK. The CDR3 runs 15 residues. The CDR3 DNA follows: TGTGCCAGCAGTCATACCGGGACCCGGGCCATGGGCTACACCTTC. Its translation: CASSHTGTRAMGYTF.

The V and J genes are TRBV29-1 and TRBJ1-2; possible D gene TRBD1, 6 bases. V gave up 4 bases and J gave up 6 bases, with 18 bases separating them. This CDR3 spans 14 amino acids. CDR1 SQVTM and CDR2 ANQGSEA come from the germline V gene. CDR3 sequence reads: CSVAPRGGGNGYTF. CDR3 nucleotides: TGCAGCGTTGCCCCTAGGGGGGGGGGGAATGGCTACACCTTC.

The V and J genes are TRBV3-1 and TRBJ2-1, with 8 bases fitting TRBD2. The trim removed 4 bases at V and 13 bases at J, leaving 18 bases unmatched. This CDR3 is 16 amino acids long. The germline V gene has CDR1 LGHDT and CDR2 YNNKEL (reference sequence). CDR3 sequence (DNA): TGTGCCAGCAGCCCCCCAAGTCTCCGCGGGACTAGGGGCCAGTTCTTC. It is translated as CASSPPSLRGTRGQFF.

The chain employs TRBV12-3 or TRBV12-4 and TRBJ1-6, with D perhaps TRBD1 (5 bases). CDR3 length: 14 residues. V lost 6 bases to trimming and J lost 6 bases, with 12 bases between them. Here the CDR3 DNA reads TGTGCCAGCAGGATTGGGACGGGTAATTCACCCCTCCACTTT. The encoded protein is CASRIGTGNSPLHF.

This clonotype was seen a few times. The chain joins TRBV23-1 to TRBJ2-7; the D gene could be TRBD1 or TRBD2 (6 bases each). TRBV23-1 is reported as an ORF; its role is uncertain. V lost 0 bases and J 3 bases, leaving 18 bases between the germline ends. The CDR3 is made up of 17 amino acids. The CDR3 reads CASSQSPGAGAYYEQYV. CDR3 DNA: TGCGCCAGCAGTCAATCTCCGGGGGCAGGGGCCTACTACGAGCAGTACGTC.

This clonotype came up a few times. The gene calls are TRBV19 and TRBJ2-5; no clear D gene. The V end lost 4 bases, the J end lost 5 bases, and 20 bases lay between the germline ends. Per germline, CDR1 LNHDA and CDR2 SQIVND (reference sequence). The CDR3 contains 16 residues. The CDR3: CASSTQTHTVRETQYF. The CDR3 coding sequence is TGTGCCAGTAGTACCCAGACCCACACGGTGAGGGAGACCCAGTACTTC.

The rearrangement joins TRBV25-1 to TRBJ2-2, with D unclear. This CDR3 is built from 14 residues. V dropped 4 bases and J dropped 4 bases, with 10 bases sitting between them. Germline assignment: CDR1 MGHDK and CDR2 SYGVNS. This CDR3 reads CASSVDLITGELFF. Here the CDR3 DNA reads TGTGCCAGCAGTGTCGACTTGATCACCGGGGAGCTGTTTTTT.

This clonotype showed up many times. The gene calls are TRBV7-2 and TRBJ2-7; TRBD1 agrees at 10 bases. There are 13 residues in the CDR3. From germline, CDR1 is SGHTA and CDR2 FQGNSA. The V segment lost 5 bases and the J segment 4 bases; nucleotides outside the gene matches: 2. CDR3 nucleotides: TGTGCCAGCAGCCGGGACAGGGGATACGAGCAGTACTTC. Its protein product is CASSRDRGYEQYF.

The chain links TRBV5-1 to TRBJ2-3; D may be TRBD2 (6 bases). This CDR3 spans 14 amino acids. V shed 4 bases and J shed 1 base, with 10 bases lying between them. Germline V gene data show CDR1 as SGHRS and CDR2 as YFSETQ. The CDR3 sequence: CASSRWGGTDTQYF. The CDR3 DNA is TGCGCCAGCAGCCGGTGGGGGGGCACAGATACGCAGTATTTT.

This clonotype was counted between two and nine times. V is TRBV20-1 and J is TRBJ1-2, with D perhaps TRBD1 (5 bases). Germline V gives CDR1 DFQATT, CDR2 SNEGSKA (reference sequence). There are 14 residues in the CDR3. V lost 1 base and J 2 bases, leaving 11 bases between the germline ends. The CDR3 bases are TGCAGTGCTAGAGTTGGCGGGGCCAACTATGGCTACACCTTC. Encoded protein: CSARVGGANYGYTF.

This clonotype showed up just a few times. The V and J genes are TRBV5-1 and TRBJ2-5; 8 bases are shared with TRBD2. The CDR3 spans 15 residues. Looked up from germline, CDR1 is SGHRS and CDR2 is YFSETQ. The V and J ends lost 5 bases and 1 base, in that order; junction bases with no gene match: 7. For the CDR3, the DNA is TGCGCCAGCAGGTCGACGGGAGGGCGCCAAGAGACCCAGTACTTC. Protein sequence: CASRSTGGRQETQYF.

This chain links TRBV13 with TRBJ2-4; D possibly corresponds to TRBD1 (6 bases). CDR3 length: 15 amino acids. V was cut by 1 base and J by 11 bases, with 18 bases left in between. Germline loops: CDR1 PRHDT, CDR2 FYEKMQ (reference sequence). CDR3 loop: CASSLARRGQGLQYF. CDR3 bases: TGTGCCAGCAGCTTAGCCCGCAGGGGTCAGGGGCTTCAGTACTTC. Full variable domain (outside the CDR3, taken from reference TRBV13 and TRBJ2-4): AAGVIQSPRHLIKEKRETATLKCYPIPRHDTVYWYQQGPGQDPQFLISFYEKMQSDKGSIPDRFSAQQFSDYHSELNMSSLELGDSALYFCASSLARRGQGLQYFGAGTRLSVL.

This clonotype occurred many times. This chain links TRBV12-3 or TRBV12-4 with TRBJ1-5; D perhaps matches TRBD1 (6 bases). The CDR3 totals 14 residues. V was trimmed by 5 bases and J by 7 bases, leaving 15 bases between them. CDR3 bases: TGTGCCAGCAGTCCTCAGGGGCAGAACCAGCCCCAGCATTTT. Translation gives CASSPQGQNQPQHF.

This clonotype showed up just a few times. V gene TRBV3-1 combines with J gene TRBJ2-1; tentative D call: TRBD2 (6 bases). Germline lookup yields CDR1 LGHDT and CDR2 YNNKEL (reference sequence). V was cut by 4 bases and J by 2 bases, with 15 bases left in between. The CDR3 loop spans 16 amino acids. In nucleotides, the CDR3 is TGTGCCAGCAGCCCCGAGCGGGCGGGCCCCTACAATGAGCAGTTCTTC. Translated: CASSPERAGPYNEQFF.

The CDR3 region is CASNAEMTGHHSYEQYV. CDR3 DNA sequence: TGTGCCAGCAACGCCGAAATGACAGGACATCACTCCTACGAGCAGTACGTC. V and J are TRBV6-1 and TRBJ2-7; tentatively, D is TRBD1 (6 bases). Trimming stripped 7 bases from V and 0 bases from J, with 22 bases between. CDR3 length: 17 amino acids. Germline V gene sequence: CDR1 MNHNS, CDR2 SASEGT.

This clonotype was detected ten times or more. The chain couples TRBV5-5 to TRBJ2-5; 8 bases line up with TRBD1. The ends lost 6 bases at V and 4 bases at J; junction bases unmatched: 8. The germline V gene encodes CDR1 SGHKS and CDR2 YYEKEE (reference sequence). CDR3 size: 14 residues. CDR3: CASTQGTGLETQYF. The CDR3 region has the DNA TGTGCCAGCACCCAAGGGACAGGTTTAGAGACCCAGTACTTC.

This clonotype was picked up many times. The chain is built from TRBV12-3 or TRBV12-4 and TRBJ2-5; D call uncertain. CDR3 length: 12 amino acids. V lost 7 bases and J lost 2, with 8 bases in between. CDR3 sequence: CASIGRQETQYF. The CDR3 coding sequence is TGTGCCAGCATCGGCAGGCAAGAGACCCAGTACTTC.

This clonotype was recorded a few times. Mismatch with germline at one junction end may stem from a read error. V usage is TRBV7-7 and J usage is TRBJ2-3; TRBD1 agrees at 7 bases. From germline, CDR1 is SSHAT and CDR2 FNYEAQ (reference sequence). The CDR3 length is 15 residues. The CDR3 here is CASSPGTAPVDTQYF. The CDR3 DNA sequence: TGTGCTAGCAGCCCCGGGACAGCGCCCGTTGATACGCAGTATTTT. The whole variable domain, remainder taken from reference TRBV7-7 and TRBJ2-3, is GAGVSQSPRYKVTKRGQDVTLRCDPISSHATLYWYQQALGQGPEFLTYFNYEAQPDKSGLPSDRFSAERPEGSISTLTIQRTEQRDSAMYRCASSPGTAPVDTQYFGPGTRLTVL.

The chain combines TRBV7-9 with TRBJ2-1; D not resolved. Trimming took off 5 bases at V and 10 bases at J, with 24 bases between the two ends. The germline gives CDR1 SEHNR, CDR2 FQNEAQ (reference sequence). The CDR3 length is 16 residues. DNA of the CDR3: TGTGCCAGCAGCGCGCAAAGAAAAGTAGGAGCATGGGAGCAGTTCTTC. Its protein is CASSAQRKVGAWEQFF.

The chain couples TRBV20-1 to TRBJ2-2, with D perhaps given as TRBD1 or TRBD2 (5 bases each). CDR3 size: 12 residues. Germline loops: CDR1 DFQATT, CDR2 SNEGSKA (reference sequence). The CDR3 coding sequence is TGCAGGGGGACCGCGAACACCGGGGAGCTGTTTTTT. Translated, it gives CRGTANTGELFF.